This T cell receptor (beta chain) was obtained from a study of OX40 agonist ivuxolimab in advanced cancers. Turning to the study itself: Hepatocellular carcinoma, melanoma, renal cell or head and neck cancer occurred in dose-escalation patients. Prior anti-PD-1, anti-PD-L1 or anti-CTLA-4 therapy did not bar entry, and more than 35% had some. Points from the study as a whole: Low clonal expansion, among the lowest seen, marked partial responders at 0.1-3.0 mg/kg.

Comments on this clone: Its antigen is not known.

V shed 5 bases and J shed 6 bases, with 17 bases lying between them. The CDR3 is 16 amino acids. Germline assignment: CDR1 SEHNR and CDR2 FQNEAQ (reference sequence). The protocol was immunoSEQ multiplex PCR, while the TCRdb copy is restricted to in-frame clones and leaves out a portion. This repertoire shows tens of thousands of clones, about nine tenths found once; its top ten account for roughly 0.65%. The TCR sequence derives from an adult with an advanced solid tumor such as melanoma, head and neck, liver or kidney cancer. The sequencing here drew on CD4+ or CD8+ T cells sorted from blood, taken in a trial of the OX40 agonist ivuxolimab. The chain links TRBV7-9 to TRBJ1-6, with D possibly matching TRBD1 (6 bases). The CDR3 nucleotides read TGTGCCAGCAGCCCAACCAAGGGGGGCTCTAATTCACCCCTCCACTTT. Translation gives CASSPTKGGSNSPLHF. Drawing the rest from reference TRBV7-9 and TRBJ1-6, the complete variable domain is DTGVSQNPRHKITKRGQNVTFRCDPISEHNRLYWYRQTLGQGPEFLTYFQNEAQLEKSRLLSDRFSAERPKGSFSTLEIQRTEQGDSAMYLCASSPTKGGSNSPLHFGNGTRLTVT.